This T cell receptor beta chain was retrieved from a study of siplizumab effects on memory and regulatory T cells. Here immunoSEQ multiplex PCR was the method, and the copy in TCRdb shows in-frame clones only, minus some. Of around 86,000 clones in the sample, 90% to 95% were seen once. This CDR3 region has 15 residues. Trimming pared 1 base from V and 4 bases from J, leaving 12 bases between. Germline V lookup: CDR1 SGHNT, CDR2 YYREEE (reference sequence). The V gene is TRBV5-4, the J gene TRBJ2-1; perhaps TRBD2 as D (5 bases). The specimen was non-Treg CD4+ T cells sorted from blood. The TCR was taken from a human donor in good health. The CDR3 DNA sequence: TGTGCCAGCAGCTTGAGCTTCGGACTGTACAATGAGCAGTTCTTC. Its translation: CASSLSFGLYNEQFF.